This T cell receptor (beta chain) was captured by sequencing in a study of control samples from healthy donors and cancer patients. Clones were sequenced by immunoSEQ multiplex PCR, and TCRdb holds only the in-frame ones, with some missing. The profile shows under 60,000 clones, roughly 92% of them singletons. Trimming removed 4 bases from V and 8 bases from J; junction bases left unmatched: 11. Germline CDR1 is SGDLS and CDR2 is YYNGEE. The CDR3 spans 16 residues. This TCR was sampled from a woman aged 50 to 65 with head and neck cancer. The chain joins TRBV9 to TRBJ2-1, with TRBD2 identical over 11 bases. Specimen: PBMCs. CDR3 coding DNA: TGTGCCAGCAGCCCAACACCGGGACTAGCGGTGGATGAGCAGTTCTTC. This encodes CASSPTPGLAVDEQFF.